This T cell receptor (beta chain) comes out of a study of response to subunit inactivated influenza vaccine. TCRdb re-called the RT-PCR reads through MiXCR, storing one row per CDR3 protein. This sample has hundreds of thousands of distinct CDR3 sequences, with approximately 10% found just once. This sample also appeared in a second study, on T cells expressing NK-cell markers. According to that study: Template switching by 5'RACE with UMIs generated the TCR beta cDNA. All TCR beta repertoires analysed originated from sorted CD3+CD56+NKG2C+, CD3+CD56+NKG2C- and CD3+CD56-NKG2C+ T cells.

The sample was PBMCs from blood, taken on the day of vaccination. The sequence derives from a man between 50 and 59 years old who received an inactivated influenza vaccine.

CDR3 nucleotides: TGTGCCAGCACTCAAAGGACAGGACACACCGGGGAGCTGTTTTTT. Its protein is CASTQRTGHTGELFF. The chain links TRBV12-3 or TRBV12-4 to TRBJ2-2; 7 nucleotides agree with TRBD1. After removal of 7 bases from V and 3 bases from J, the junction contained 8 bases not matched to a gene. The CDR3 runs 15 residues.